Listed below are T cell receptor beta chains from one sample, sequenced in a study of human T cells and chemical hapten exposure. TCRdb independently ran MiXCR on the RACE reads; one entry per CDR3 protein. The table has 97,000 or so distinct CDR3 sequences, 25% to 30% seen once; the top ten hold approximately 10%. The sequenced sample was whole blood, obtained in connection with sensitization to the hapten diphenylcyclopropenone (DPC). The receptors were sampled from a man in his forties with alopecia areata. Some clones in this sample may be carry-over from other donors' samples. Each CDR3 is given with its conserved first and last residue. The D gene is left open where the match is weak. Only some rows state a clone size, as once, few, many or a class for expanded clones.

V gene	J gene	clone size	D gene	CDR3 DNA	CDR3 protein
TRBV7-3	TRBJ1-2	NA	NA	TGTGCCAGCAGCTTAAATTCAGGGGCCGGCTACACCTTC	CASSLNSGAGYTF
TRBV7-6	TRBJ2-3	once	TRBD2	TGTGCCAGCAGCTCAAGAGCTTTTCTAGCGGGGAGCACAGATACGCAGTATTTT	CASSSRAFLAGSTDTQYF
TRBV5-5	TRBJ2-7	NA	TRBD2	TGTGCCAGCAGCCGGGGACTAGCGGCTTCCCTATCCAGCTCCTACGAGCAGTACTTC	CASSRGLAASLSSSYEQYF
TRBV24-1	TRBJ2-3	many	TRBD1	TGTGCCACCAGTGATTTGCGGGGCACAGGGGGGACAGATACGCAGTATTTT	CATSDLRGTGGTDTQYF
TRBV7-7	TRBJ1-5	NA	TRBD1	TGTGCCAGCCTGACAGGGTACAATCAGCCCCAGCATTTT	CASLTGYNQPQHF
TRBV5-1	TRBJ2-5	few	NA	TGCGCCAGCAGCCCCCGGTGGACCCAAGAGACCCAGTACTTC	CASSPRWTQETQYF
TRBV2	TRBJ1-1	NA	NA	TGTGCCAGCAGCCTGGTCGCGGCTTTCTTT	CASSLVAAFF
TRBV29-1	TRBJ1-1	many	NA	TGCAGCGTAGCGGTGCAGGGCATTACTGAAGCTTTCTTT	CSVAVQGITEAFF
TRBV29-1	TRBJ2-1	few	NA	TGCAGCGTTGAAGTTGCGGCTATCTCCTACAATGAGCAGTTCTTC	CSVEVAAISYNEQFF
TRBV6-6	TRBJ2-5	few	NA	TGTGCCAGCAGGGCCAGCGGGACCCAGTACTTC	CASRASGTQYF
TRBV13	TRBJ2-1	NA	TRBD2	TGTGCCAGCAGCTTAACTTCCGGGACTAGCGGGAGGAGGAATGAGCAGTTCTTC	CASSLTSGTSGRRNEQFF
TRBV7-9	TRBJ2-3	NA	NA	TGTGCCAGCAGTAAGGTGGGGTACACAGATACGCAGTATTTT	CASSKVGYTDTQYF
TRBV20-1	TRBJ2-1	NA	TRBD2	TGCAGTGCTACGAGCGGGAGCTCCTACAATGAGCAGTTCTTC	CSATSGSSYNEQFF
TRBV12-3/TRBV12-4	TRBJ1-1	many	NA	TGTGCCAGCAGTTTACAGGGATACACTGAAGCTTTCTTT	CASSLQGYTEAFF
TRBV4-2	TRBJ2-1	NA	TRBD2	TGTGCCAGCAGCCAAGAGACTAGCGGGCTTATCAATGAGCAGTTCTTC	CASSQETSGLINEQFF
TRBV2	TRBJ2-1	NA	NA	TGTGCCAGCAGAAGGGAGTTGACTAGTAACCATGAGCAGTTCTTC	CASRRELTSNHEQFF